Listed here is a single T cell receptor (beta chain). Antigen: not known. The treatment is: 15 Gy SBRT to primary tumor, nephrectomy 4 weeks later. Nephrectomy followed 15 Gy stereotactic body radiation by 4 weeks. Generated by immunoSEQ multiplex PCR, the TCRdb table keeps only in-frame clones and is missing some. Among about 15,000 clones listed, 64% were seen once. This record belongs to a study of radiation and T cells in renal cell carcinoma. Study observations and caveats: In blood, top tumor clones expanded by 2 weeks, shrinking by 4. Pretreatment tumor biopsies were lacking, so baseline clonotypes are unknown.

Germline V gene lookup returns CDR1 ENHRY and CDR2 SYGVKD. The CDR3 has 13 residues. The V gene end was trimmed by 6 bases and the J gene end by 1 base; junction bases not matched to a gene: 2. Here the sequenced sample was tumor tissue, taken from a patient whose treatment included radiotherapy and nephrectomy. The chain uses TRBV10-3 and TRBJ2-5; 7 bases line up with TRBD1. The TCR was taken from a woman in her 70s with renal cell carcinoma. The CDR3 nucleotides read TGTGCCATCAGGGACAGGTCCCAAGAGACCCAGTACTTC. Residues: CAIRDRSQETQYF.